The rows below give T cell receptor beta chains drawn from one sample of a study of cytotoxic CD8 clonotypes in ibrutinib-treated CLL. The protocol was immunoSEQ multiplex PCR, while the TCRdb copy is restricted to in-frame clones and leaves out a portion. The table includes over 120,000 clones, 80% detected once. This material consisted of PBMCs, taken after 36 months of ibrutinib treatment. Receptors originate from a human donor with chronic lymphocytic leukemia. Each CDR3 is given with its conserved first and last residue. The order of the fields is J gene, D gene, V gene, clone size, CDR3 DNA, CDR3 protein. A D gene is named only where the DNA matches it firmly. A clone size is listed for some rows: how often the clone was seen (once, few, many), or a class if it is expanded.

TRBJ1-2	TRBD1	TRBV30	few	TGTGCCTGGAGTAGATCAACAGGGGTAGGCTACACCTTC	CAWSRSTGVGYTF
TRBJ1-2	.	TRBV19	.	TGTGCCAGTAGTATCGGGAGGAACTATGGCTACACCTTC	CASSIGRNYGYTF
TRBJ2-7	TRBD2	TRBV30	.	TGTGCCTGGAGGGGAGCGGGAGGGCCTCATAGAGAGCAGTACTTC	CAWRGAGGPHREQYF
TRBJ1-2	.	TRBV9	.	TGTGCCAGCAGCTTAGCAGGTCCCTTCTATGGCTACACCTTC	CASSLAGPFYGYTF
TRBJ1-5	TRBD1	TRBV10-2	.	TGCGCCAGCAGCGGACAGGGACGCAATCAGCCCCAGCATTTT	CASSGQGRNQPQHF
TRBJ2-7	TRBD2	TRBV7-3	.	TGCGCCAGCAGCCAACGAGCGGGGGGTATGACGAGCGAGCAGTACTTC	CASSQRAGGMTSEQYF
TRBJ1-5	.	TRBV6-6	.	TGTGCCAGCAGTTACTGGGGATTGGACAGCAATCAGCCCCAGCATTTT	CASSYWGLDSNQPQHF
TRBJ2-1	.	TRBV5-1	.	TGCGCCAGCAGCTTTGGAGCGGGCTCCTACAATGAGCAGTTCTTC	CASSFGAGSYNEQFF
TRBJ2-7	.	TRBV19	.	TGTGCCAGTAGCTTTCACAGGACCTACGAGCAGTACTTC	CASSFHRTYEQYF
TRBJ2-3	TRBD2	TRBV4-2	.	TGTGCCAGCAGCCTCTCGCGGGGGGGCACAGATACGCAGTATTTT	CASSLSRGGTDTQYF
TRBJ1-2	.	TRBV19	.	TGTGCCAGTAGTATAGATGGTGGCAGGAACTATGGCTACACCTTC	CASSIDGGRNYGYTF
TRBJ1-4	.	TRBV5-1	few	TGCGCCAGCAGCTTGGGAATTCAGGGTCTTAATGAAAAACTGTTTTTT	CASSLGIQGLNEKLFF
TRBJ1-1	.	TRBV18	.	TGTGCCAGCTCAATCGGACGGCTGAACACTGAAGCTTTCTTT	CASSIGRLNTEAFF
TRBJ2-7	.	TRBV29-1	.	TGCAGCGTGGAGGACAGCTGGAGCTCCTACGAGCAGTACTTC	CSVEDSWSSYEQYF
TRBJ2-3	.	TRBV6-6	.	TGTGCCAGCAGTTTAAGAGATACGCAGTATTTT	CASSLRDTQYF
TRBJ1-2	TRBD1	TRBV4-1	few	TGCGCCAGCAGCCTCGGGACAGATTCCGGCTACACCTTC	CASSLGTDSGYTF
TRBJ1-3	.	TRBV18	.	TGTGCCAGCTCACCAGTGGACGGAGGAAACACCATATATTTT	CASSPVDGGNTIYF
TRBJ2-7	.	TRBV28	many	TGTGCCAGCAGTCCCGGCCGGGGGTCGGTCACCTACGAGCAGTACTTC	CASSPGRGSVTYEQYF
TRBJ1-6	.	TRBV2	few	TGTGCCAGCAGTGAAGGGATCTCACCCCTCCACTTT	CASSEGISPLHF
TRBJ2-3	.	TRBV5-1	.	TGCGCCAGCGGCACAGGACCCACAGATACGCAGTATTTT	CASGTGPTDTQYF
TRBJ2-7	.	TRBV18	.	TGTGCCAGCTCACAGGGGAACCGAGGTTACGAGCAGTACTTC	CASSQGNRGYEQYF
TRBJ2-3	.	TRBV29-1	.	TGCAGCGTTGACCAACCCCAGGGGACAGATACGCAGTATTTT	CSVDQPQGTDTQYF
TRBJ2-7	TRBD1	TRBV12-5	few	TGTGCTAGTGAGCGAGGACAGGGAGTCTACGAGCAGTACTTC	CASERGQGVYEQYF
TRBJ1-6	.	TRBV30	.	TGTGCCTGGGGTCAGGGGATTATTAATTCACCCCTCCACTTT	CAWGQGIINSPLHF
TRBJ1-3	TRBD1	TRBV6-6	.	TGTGCCAGCAGTGGGACAGCACTTTACTCTGGAAACACCATATATTTT	CASSGTALYSGNTIYF
TRBJ1-1	TRBD1	TRBV19	.	TGTGCCAGTAGTCTAAGGACAGGGGGTACGTACACTGAAGCTTTCTTT	CASSLRTGGTYTEAFF
TRBJ1-1	.	TRBV11-2	.	TGTGCCAGCAGCTTACAGGTTGAAGCTTTCTTT	CASSLQVEAFF
TRBJ1-2	.	TRBV6-6	.	TGTGCCAGCAGTTTAGCAGGGAAGATCGACTATGGCTACACCTTC	CASSLAGKIDYGYTF
TRBJ2-7	.	TRBV27	.	TGTGCCAGCAGTTTCTTTGCGGGTCCGCGCGAGCAGTACTTC	CASSFFAGPREQYF
TRBJ1-3	.	TRBV5-1	.	TGCGCCAGCAGCCCGGGGGGGACCCAAACGGGAAACACCATATATTTT	CASSPGGTQTGNTIYF
TRBJ2-3	.	TRBV29-1	.	TGCAGCGTCGGGTTTTCAGATACGCAGTATTTT	CSVGFSDTQYF
TRBJ2-1	.	TRBV5-1	.	TGCGCCAGCAGCTTGGGGGAGTCCTACTACAATGAGCAGTTCTTC	CASSLGESYYNEQFF
TRBJ2-5	TRBD2	TRBV15	.	TGTGCCACCAGCTCGGGACTACAAGAGACCCAGTACTTC	CATSSGLQETQYF
TRBJ1-5	.	TRBV9	medium-sized	TGTGCCAGCAGCGGAGACAGCTATCAGCCCCAGCATTTT	CASSGDSYQPQHF
TRBJ2-7	TRBD1	TRBV28	.	TGTGCCAGCAGTTGGGACAGCTCCTACGAGCAGTACTTC	CASSWDSSYEQYF
TRBJ2-7	TRBD2	TRBV6-5	.	TGTGCCAGCAGTCCCGGGACTAGCGTATCCTACGAGCAGTACTTC	CASSPGTSVSYEQYF
TRBJ1-5	.	TRBV19	.	TGTGCCAGTAGTATCTTCGGCCGCCGCAATCAGCCCCAGCATTTT	CASSIFGRRNQPQHF
TRBJ1-5	.	TRBV7-9	.	TGTGTCAGCAGCTTAGGGTATAGCAATCAGCCCCAGCATTTT	CVSSLGYSNQPQHF
TRBJ1-3	.	TRBV5-1	.	TGCGCCAGCAGCTTAGAAGGGTTCCCCTCTGGAAACACCATATATTTT	CASSLEGFPSGNTIYF
TRBJ2-1	.	TRBV4-2	.	TGTGCCAGCAGCCCCCCCGGTGGCGATGAGCAGTTCTTC	CASSPPGGDEQFF
TRBJ2-7	.	TRBV2	.	TGTGCCAGCAGTGAAGTTTGGTCGCGGGGATCCTCCTACGAGCAGTACTTC	CASSEVWSRGSSYEQYF
TRBJ2-7	.	TRBV30	.	TGTGCCTGGAGTGTTTTCCCGGGCTACGAGCAGTACTTC	CAWSVFPGYEQYF
TRBJ1-6	TRBD1	TRBV2	few	TGTGCCAGCAAGCCGGACAGGACAACAGATAATTCACCCCTCCACTTT	CASKPDRTTDNSPLHF
TRBJ1-4	.	TRBV11-2	few	TGTGCCAGCCGAAGAGGGGGGCAGTTGAATGGTGAAAAACTGTTTTTT	CASRRGGQLNGEKLFF
TRBJ2-2	TRBD2	TRBV10-3	.	TGTGCCTCGGGACCGGGGGGGTTGGCCGGGGAGCTGTTTTTT	CASGPGGLAGELFF
TRBJ2-7	.	TRBV15	once	TGTGCCACCAGCAGAGCCCCCCTTCCAAGGACATTAGCCTCGTTGGAGCAGTACTTC	CATSRAPLPRTLASLEQYF
TRBJ2-1	.	TRBV7-2	few	TGTGCCAGCAGCTTGGACCAGGGATTGGAGCAGTTCTTC	CASSLDQGLEQFF
TRBJ1-5	TRBD1	TRBV15	.	TGTGCCACCAGCAGAGTACGGGACAGGGTTCAGCCCCAGCATTTT	CATSRVRDRVQPQHF
TRBJ1-1	.	TRBV28	.	TGTGCCAGCAGATACAAGAACACTGAAGCTTTCTTT	CASRYKNTEAFF
TRBJ2-2	TRBD2	TRBV7-6	few	TGTGCCAGCAGCAGACTAGCGGGGCGTACCGGGGAGCTGTTTTTT	CASSRLAGRTGELFF
TRBJ1-2	.	TRBV20-1	.	TGCAGTGCTAGAGATACCCCAGGCTACACCTTC	CSARDTPGYTF
TRBJ2-3	.	TRBV6-4	many	TGTGCCAGCAGTGACTCGTTGGGTTCCCCCACAGATACGCAGTATTTT	CASSDSLGSPTDTQYF
TRBJ2-3	.	TRBV5-1	.	TGCGCCAGCAGCCCACCGTACGGAGATACGCAGTATTTT	CASSPPYGDTQYF
TRBJ1-1	.	TRBV9	.	TGTGCCAGCAGCGTAGAGGGTTCGGGTGAAGCTTTCTTT	CASSVEGSGEAFF
TRBJ2-7	TRBD2	TRBV4-1	.	TGCGCCAGCAGCCAAGGGGGGGGTTACGAGCAGTACTTC	CASSQGGGYEQYF
TRBJ2-3	.	TRBV27	.	TGTGCCAGCAAAACGGGCCGGGAAGCCAGGGATACGCAGTATTTT	CASKTGREARDTQYF
TRBJ2-5	.	TRBV5-1	.	TGCGCCAGCAGCTTGAAGGGAGAGACCCAGTACTTC	CASSLKGETQYF
TRBJ2-1	TRBD2	TRBV5-4	.	TGTGCCAGCAGCCCGCTACCGACTAGCGGGAGGTCGGATGAGCAGTTCTTC	CASSPLPTSGRSDEQFF
TRBJ2-7	TRBD1	TRBV15	.	TGTGCCACCAGCAGAGTCGGACAGGGGTCCTACGAGCAGTACTTC	CATSRVGQGSYEQYF